This entry features one T cell receptor beta chain sequence. The count of this clonotype is one. The antigen it recognizes is unknown. The sample holds no much larger clone one base away, and base qualities are not on file. Weak support is all one read offers. Inclusive of the bounding cysteine and phenylalanine, the CDR3 is 13 residues long. The entry retains the CDR3 DNA only, 39 bases that are in frame from base 1. Looking up the germline V gene yields CDR1 MNHNS and CDR2 SASEGT. The data were obtained in a study of tumor-infiltrating lymphocytes in oesophageal squamous cell carcinoma (dated by TCRdb to 2016 to 2017). Libraries were made using PCR. Sequencing was carried out with an Illumina HiSeq 2000. TCRdb passed the public sequencing reads through fastp at Q25 and MiXCR, retaining productive beta sequences. A single entry per CDR3 protein holds the most common genes and DNA from its merged rows. The sample contains 8,500 to 14,000 distinct CDR3 sequences, approximately 60% of them found a single time. Around 26% of the sample lies in the top ten.

The sequence was obtained from a male donor with esophageal squamous cell carcinoma. The sample was esophageal tumor tissue. The chain joins TRBV6-1 to TRBJ1-1, and TRBD2 aligns with 8 junction nucleotides. With the DNA end fitting TRBJ2-7 better, the J assignment may be wrong. The nucleotide sequence reads as follows: TGTGCCAGCAGTGATACTAGCGGCTACGAGCAGTACTTC. This sequence encodes CASSDTSGYEQYF.